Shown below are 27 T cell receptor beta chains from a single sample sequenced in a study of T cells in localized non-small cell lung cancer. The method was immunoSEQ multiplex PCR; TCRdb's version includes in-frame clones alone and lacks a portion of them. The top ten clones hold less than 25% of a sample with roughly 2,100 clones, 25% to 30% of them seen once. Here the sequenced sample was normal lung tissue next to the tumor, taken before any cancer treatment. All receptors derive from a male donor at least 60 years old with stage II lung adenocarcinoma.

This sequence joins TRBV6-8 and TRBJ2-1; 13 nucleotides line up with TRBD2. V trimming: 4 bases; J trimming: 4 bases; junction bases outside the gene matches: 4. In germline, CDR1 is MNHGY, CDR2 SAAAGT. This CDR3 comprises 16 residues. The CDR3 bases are TGTGCCAGCAGTTTACAGGGACTAGCGGGATACAATGAGCAGTTCTTC. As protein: CASSLQGLAGYNEQFF.

The CDR3 sequence: CATSKRSSGVNEQFF. The DNA of the CDR3 is TGTGCCACCAGCAAGAGGAGTTCGGGGGTCAATGAGCAGTTCTTC. This chain joins TRBV15 and TRBJ2-1; TRBD2 is a possible D gene (6 bases). The V gene's germline CDR1 is LNHNV and CDR2 YYDKDF (reference sequence). V was shortened by 4 bases and J by 6 bases, with 16 bases between the two germline ends. The CDR3 spans 15 residues.

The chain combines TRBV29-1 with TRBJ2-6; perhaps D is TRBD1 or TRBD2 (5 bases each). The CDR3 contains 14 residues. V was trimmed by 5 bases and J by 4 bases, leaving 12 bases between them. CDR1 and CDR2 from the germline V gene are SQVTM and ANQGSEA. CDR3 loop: CSVSRGTGANVLTF. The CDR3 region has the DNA TGCAGCGTTTCAAGAGGGACCGGGGCCAACGTCCTGACTTTC.

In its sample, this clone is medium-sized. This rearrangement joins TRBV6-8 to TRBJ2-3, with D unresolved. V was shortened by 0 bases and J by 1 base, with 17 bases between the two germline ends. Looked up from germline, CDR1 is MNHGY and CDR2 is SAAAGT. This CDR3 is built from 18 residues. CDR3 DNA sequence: TGTGCCAGCAGTTACTCGACGCTGTCGGGTTATGGCACAGATACGCAGTATTTT. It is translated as CASSYSTLSGYGTDTQYF.

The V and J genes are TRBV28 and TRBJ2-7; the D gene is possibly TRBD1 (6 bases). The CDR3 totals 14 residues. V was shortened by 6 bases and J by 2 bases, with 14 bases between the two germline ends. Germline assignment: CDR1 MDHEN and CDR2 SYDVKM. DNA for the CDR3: TGTGCCAGCAGCCCCACAGGGTTGCCCTACGAGCAGTACTTC. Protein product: CASSPTGLPYEQYF.

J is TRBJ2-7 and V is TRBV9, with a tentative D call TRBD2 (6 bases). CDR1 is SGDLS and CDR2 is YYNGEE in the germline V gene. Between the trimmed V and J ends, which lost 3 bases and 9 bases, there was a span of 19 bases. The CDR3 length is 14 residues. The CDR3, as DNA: TGTGCCAGCAGCGCGGACCCGCTGGGGGAGGTGCAGTACTTC. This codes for CASSADPLGEVQYF.

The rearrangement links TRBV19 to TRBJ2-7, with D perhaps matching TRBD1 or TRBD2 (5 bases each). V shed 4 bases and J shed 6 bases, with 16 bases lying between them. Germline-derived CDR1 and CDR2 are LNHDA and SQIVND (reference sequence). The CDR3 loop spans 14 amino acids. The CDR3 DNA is TGTGCCAGTAGTAGGGGCGGGCCCTCTCGCGAGCAGTACTTC. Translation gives CASSRGGPSREQYF.

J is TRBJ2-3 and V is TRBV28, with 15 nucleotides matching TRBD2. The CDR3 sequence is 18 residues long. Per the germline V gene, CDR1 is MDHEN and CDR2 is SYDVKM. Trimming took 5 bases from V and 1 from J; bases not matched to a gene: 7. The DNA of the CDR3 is TGTGCCAGCAGTGATGGACTAGCGGGAGGGGAGGGCACAGATACGCAGTATTTT. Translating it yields CASSDGLAGGEGTDTQYF.

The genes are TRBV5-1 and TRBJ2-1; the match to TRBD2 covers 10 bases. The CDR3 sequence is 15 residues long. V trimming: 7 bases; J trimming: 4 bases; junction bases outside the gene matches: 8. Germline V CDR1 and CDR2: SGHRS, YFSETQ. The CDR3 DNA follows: TGCGCCAGCCGTCTTTCAGCGGGGGGGTACAATGAGCAGTTCTTC. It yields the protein CASRLSAGGYNEQFF.

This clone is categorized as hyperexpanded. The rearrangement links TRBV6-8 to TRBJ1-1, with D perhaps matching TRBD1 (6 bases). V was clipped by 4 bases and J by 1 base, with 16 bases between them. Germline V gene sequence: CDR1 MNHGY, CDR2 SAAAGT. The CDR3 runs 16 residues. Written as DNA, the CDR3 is TGTGCCAGCAGTTCCCCGGGACACGGAGGGAACACTGAAGCTTTCTTT. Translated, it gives CASSSPGHGGNTEAFF.

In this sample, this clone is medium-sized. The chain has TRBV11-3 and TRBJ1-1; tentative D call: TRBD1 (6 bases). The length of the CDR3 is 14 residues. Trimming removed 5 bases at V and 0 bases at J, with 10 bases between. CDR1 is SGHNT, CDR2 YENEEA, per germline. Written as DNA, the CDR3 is TGTGCCAGCAGCGGCCACAGGGTGAACACTGAAGCTTTCTTT. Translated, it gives CASSGHRVNTEAFF. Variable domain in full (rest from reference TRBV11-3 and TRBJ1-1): EAGVVQSPRYKIIEKKQPVAFWCNPISGHNTLYWYLQNLGQGPELLIRYENEEAVDDSQLPKDRFSAERLKGVDSTLKIQPAELGDSAVYLCASSGHRVNTEAFFGQGTRLTVV.

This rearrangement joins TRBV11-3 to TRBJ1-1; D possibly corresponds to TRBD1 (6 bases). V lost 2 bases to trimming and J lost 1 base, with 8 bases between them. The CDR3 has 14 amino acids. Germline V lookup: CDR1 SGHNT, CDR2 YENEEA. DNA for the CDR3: TGTGCCAGCAGCTTACAGGGGTGGAACACTGAAGCTTTCTTT. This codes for CASSLQGWNTEAFF.

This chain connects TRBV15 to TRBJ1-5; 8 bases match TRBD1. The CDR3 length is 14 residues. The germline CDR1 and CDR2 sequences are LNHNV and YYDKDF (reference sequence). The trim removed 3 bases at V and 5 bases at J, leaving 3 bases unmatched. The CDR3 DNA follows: TGTGCCACCAGCAGCCAGGGGGCATATCAGCCCCAGCATTTT. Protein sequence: CATSSQGAYQPQHF.

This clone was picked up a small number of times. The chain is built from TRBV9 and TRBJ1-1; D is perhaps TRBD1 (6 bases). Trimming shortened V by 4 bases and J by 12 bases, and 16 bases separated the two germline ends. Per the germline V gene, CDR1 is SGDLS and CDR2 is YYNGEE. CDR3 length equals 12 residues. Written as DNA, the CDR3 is TGTGCCAGCAGCTTCGACAGGTTGGGAACTTTCTTT. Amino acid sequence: CASSFDRLGTFF.

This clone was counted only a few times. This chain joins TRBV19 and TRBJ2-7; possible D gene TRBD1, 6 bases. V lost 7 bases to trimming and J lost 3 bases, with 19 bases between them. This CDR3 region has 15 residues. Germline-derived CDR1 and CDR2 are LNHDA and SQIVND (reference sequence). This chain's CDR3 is CASTRDPGAFYEQYF. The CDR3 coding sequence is TGTGCCAGTACCCGGGACCCAGGGGCCTTCTACGAGCAGTACTTC.

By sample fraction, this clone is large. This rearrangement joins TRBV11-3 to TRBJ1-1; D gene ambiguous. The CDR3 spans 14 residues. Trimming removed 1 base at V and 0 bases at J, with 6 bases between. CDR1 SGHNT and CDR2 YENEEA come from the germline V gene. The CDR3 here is CASSLGRMNTEAFF. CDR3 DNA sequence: TGTGCCAGCAGCTTAGGTCGGATGAACACTGAAGCTTTCTTT.

The CDR3 coding sequence is TGTGCCAGTAGTATCCTGTTTAGTGGAGGGGTCTATGGCTACACCTTC. As protein: CASSILFSGGVYGYTF. The chain recombines TRBV19 with TRBJ1-2; D is possibly TRBD1 (5 bases). CDR1 and CDR2 (germline): LNHDA, SQIVND (reference sequence). CDR3 length: 16 residues. V was clipped by 3 bases and J by 4 bases, with 18 bases between them.

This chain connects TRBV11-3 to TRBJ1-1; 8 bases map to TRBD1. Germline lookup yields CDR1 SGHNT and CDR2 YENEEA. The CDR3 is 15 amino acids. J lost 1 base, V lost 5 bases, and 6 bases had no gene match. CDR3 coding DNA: TGTGCCAGCAGCCTGATACAGGGGGGGAACACTGAAGCTTTCTTT. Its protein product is CASSLIQGGNTEAFF.

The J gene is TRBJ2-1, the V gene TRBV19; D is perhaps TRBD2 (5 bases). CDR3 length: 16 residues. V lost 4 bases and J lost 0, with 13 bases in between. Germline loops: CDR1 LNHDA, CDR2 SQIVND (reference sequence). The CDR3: CASSTYSASSYNEQFF. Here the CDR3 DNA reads TGTGCCAGTAGTACATATAGCGCGAGCTCCTACAATGAGCAGTTCTTC.

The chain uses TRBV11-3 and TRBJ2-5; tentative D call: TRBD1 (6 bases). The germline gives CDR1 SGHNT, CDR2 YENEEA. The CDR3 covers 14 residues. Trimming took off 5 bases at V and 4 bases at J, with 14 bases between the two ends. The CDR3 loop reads CASSLSTGRETQYF. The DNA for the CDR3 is TGTGCCAGCAGCCTTAGCACAGGGAGAGAGACCCAGTACTTC.

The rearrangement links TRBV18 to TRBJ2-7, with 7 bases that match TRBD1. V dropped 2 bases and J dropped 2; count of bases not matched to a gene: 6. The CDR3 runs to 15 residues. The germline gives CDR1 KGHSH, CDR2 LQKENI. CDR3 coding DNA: TGTGCCAGCTCACCAGGACAGGCCCTCACCTACGAGCAGTACTTC. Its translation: CASSPGQALTYEQYF.

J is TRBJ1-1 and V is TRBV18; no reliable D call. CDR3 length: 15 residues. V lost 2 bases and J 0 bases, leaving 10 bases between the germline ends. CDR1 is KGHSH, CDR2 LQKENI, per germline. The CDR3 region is CASSPDGPMNTEAFF. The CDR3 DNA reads TGTGCCAGCTCACCAGACGGACCAATGAACACTGAAGCTTTCTTT.

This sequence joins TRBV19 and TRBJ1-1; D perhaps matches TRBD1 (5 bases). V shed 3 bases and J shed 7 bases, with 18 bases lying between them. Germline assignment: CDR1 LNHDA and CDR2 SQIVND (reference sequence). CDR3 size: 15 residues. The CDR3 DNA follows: TGTGCCAGTAGTATTGGAGGGGCTCCACCTCTTGAAGCTTTCTTT. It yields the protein CASSIGGAPPLEAFF.

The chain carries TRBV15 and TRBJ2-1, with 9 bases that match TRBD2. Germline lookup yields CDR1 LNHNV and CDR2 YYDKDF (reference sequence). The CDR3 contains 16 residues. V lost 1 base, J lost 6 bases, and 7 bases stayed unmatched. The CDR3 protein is CATSRGGGGALNEQFF. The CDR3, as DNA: TGTGCCACCAGCAGAGGTGGCGGGGGGGCCCTCAATGAGCAGTTCTTC.

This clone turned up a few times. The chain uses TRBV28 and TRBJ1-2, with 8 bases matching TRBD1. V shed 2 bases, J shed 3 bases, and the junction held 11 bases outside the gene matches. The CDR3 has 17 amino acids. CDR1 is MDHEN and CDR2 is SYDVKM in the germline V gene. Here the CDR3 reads CASSLDPRRGPDYGYTF. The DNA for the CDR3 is TGTGCCAGCAGTTTAGATCCTCGCAGGGGGCCGGACTATGGCTACACCTTC.

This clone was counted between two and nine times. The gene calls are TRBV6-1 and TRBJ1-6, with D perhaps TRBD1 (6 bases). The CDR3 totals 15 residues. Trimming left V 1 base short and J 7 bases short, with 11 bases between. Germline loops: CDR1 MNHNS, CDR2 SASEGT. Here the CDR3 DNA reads TGTGCCAGCAGTGAAGGGGGGCGCTGGAATTCACCCCTCCACTTT. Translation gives CASSEGGRWNSPLHF.

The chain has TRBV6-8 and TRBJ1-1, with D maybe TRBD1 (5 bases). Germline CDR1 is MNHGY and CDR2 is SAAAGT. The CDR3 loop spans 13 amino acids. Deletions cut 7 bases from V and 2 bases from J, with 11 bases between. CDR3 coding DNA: TGTGCCAGCAACGTGGGGGAAAACACTGAAGCTTTCTTT. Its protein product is CASNVGENTEAFF.